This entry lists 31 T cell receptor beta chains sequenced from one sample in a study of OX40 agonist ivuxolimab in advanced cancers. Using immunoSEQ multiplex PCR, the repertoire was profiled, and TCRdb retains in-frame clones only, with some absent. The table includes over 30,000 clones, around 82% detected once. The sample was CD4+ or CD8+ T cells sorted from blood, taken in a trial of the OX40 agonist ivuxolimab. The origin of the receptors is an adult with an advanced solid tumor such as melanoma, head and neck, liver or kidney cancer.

The CDR3: CASGFGAGISMNEQFF. The CDR3 DNA sequence: TGTGCTAGTGGTTTTGGGGCAGGGATCTCTATGAATGAGCAGTTCTTC. The rearrangement uses TRBV12-5 and TRBJ2-1; TRBD1 might be the D (5 bases). V was clipped by 3 bases and J by 7 bases, with 19 bases between them. Per germline, CDR1 LGHNT and CDR2 FRNRAP. This CDR3 has 16 amino acids.

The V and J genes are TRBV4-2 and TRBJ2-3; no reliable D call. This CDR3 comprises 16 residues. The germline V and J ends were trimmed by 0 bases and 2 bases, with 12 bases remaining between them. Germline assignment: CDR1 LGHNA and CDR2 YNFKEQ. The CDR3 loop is CASSQESRPFTDTQYF. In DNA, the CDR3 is TGTGCCAGCAGCCAAGAATCACGGCCCTTCACAGATACGCAGTATTTT.

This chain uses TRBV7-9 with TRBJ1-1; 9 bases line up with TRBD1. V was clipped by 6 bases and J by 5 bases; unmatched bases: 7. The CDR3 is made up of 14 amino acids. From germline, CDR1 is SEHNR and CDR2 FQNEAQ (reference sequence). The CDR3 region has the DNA TGTGCCAGCAGAAGGACAGGGGCGGATACTGAAGCTTTCTTT. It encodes CASRRTGADTEAFF.

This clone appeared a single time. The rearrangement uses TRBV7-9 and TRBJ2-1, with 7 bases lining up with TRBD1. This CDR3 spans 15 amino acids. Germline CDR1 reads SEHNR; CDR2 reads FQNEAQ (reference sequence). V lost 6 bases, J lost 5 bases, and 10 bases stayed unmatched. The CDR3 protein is CASSIRQGDDNEQFF. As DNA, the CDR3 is TGTGCCAGCAGTATCCGACAGGGAGACGACAATGAGCAGTTCTTC.

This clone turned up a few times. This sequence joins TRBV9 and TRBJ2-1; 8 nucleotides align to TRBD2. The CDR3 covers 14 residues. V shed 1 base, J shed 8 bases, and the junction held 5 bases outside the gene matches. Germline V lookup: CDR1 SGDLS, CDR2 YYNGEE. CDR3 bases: TGTGCCAGCAGCGTACCCTCAGCGGGGGATGAGCAGTTCTTC. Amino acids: CASSVPSAGDEQFF.

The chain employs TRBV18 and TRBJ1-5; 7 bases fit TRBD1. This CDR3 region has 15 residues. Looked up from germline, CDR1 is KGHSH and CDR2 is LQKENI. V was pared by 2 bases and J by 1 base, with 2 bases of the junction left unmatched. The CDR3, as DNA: TGTGCCAGCTCACCAACAGGGGACAGCAATCAGCCCCAGCATTTT. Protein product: CASSPTGDSNQPQHF.

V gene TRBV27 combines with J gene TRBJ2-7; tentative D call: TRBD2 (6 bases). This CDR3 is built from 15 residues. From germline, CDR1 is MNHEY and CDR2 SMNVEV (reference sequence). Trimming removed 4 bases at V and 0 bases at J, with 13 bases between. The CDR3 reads CASSYDAGRSYEQYF. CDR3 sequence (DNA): TGTGCCAGCAGTTACGATGCGGGGCGCTCCTACGAGCAGTACTTC.

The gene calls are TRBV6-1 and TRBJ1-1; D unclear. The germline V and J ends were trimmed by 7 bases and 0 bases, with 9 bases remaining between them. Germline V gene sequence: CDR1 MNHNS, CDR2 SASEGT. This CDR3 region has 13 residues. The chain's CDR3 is CASKLALNTEAFF. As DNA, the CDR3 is TGTGCCAGCAAATTGGCCCTGAACACTGAAGCTTTCTTT.

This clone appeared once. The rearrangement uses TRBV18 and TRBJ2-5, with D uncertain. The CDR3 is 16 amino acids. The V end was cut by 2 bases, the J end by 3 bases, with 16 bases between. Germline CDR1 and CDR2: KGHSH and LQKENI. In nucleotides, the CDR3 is TGTGCCAGCTCACCAATGGGAATAGGGCTGAAAGAGACCCAGTACTTC. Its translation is CASSPMGIGLKETQYF.

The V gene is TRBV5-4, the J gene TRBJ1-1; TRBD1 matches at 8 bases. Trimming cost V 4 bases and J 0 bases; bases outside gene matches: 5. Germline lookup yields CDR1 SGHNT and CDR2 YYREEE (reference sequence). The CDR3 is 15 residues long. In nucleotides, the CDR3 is TGTGCCAGCAGCGGTGGACAGGGATTGAACACTGAAGCTTTCTTT. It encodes CASSGGQGLNTEAFF.

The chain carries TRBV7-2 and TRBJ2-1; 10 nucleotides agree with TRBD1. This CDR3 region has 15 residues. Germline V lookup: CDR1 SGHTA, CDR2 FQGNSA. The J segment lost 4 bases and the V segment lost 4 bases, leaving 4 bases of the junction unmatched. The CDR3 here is CASSSDRGRYNEQFF. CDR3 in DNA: TGTGCCAGCAGCTCCGACAGGGGGCGGTACAATGAGCAGTTCTTC.

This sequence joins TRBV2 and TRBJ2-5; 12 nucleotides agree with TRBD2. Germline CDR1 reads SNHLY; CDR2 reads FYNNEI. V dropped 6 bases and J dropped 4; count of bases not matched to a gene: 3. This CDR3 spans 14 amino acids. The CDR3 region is CASRLAGGLETQYF. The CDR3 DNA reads TGTGCCAGCAGACTAGCGGGGGGTTTAGAGACCCAGTACTTC.

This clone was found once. CDR3 coding DNA: TGTGCCAGCAGCCCGACAGGGATATACACAGATACGCAGTATTTT. It encodes CASSPTGIYTDTQYF. The J gene is TRBJ2-3, the V gene TRBV11-2; 7 nucleotides align to TRBD1. CDR1 and CDR2 (germline): SGHAT, FQNNGV. The CDR3 is 15 residues long. Losses at the gene ends were 5 bases for V and 2 bases for J; bases not matched to a gene: 7.

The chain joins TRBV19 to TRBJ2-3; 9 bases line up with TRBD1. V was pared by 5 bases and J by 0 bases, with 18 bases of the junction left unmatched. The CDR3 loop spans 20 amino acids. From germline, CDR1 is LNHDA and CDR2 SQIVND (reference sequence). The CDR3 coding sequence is TGTGCCAGTAGTGGGGAATCCTCCGGGACAGGGCACCCTAGCACAGATACGCAGTATTTT. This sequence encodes CASSGESSGTGHPSTDTQYF.

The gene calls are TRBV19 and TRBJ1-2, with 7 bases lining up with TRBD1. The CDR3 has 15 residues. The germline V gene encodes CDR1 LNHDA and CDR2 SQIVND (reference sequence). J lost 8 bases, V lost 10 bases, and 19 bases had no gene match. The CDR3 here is CATRQGMRSQGGYTF. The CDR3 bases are TGTGCCACCCGACAGGGAATGAGAAGCCAAGGCGGCTACACCTTC.

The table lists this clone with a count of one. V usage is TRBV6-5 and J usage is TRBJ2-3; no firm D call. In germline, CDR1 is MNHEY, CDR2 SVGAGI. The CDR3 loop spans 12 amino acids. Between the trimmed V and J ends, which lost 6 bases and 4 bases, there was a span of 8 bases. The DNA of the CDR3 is TGTGCCAGCAGCCTATACCCAGATACGCAGTATTTT. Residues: CASSLYPDTQYF.

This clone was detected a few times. In DNA form, the CDR3 reads TGTGCCAGTACCCCCACCAGCGGGAGTGGATACAATGAGCAGTTCTTC. Its protein is CASTPTSGSGYNEQFF. This rearrangement joins TRBV19 to TRBJ2-1; TRBD2 agrees at 8 bases. Per germline, CDR1 LNHDA and CDR2 SQIVND (reference sequence). J was trimmed by 4 bases and V by 7 bases; bases with no gene match: 12. The CDR3 has 16 amino acids.

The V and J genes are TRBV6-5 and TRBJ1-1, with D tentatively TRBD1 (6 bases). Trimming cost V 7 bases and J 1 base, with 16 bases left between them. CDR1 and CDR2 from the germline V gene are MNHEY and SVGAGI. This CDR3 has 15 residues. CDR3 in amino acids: CASKGQGLENTEAFF. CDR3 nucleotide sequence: TGTGCCAGCAAGGGGCAGGGGTTGGAGAACACTGAAGCTTTCTTT.

The CDR3 sequence is CATSIPGRVNYGYTF. The CDR3 DNA is TGTGCCACCTCCATCCCGGGCCGGGTTAACTATGGCTACACCTTC. The genes are TRBV19 and TRBJ1-2, with unresolved D. V dropped 10 bases and J dropped 1 base, with 19 bases sitting between them. The CDR3 length is 15 residues. The V gene's germline CDR1 is LNHDA and CDR2 SQIVND (reference sequence).

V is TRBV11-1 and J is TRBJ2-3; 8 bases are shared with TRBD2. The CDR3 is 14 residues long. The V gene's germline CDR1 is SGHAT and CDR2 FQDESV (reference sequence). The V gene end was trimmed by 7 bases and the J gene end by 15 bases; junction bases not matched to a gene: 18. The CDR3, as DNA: TGTGCCAGCACCGCCGGGACACCGGGGGGGAGTTACTATTTT. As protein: CASTAGTPGGSYYF.

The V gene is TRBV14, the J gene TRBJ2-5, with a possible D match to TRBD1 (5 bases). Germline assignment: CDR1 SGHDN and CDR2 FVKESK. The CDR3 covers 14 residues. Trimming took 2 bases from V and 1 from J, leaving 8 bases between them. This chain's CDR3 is CASSQMGPQETQYF. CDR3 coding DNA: TGTGCCAGCAGCCAAATGGGGCCCCAAGAGACCCAGTACTTC.

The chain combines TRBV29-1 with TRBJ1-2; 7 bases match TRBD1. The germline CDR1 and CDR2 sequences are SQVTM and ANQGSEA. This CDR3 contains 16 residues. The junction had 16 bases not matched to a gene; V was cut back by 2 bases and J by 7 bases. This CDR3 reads CSVEIDRELNYGGYTF. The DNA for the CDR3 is TGCAGCGTTGAAATCGACAGGGAACTAAACTATGGTGGCTACACCTTC.

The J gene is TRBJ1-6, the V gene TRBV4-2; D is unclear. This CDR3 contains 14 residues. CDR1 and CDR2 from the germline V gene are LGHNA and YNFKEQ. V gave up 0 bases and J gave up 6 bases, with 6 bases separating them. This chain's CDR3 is CASSQETGNSPLHF. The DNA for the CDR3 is TGTGCCAGCAGCCAAGAGACGGGTAATTCACCCCTCCACTTT.

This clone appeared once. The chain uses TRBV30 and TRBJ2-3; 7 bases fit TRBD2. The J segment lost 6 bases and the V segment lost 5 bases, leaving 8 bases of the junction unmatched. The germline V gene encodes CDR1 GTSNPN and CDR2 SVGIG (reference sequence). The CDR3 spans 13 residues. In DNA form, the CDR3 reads TGTGCCTGGGAGCGGGACCTTGGGGATACGCAGTATTTT. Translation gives CAWERDLGDTQYF. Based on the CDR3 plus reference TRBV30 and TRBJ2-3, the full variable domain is SQTIHQWPATLVQPVGSPLSLECTVEGTSNPNLYWYRQAAGRGLQLLFYSVGIGQISSEVPQNLSASRPQDRQFILSSKKLLLSDSGFYLCAWERDLGDTQYFGPGTRLTVL.

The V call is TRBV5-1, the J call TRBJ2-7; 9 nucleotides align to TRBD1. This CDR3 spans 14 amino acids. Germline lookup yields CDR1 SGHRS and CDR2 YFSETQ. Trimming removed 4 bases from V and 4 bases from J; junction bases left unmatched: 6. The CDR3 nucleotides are TGCGCCAGCAGCGTACAGGGGGCGCGTTACGAGCAGTACTTC. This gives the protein CASSVQGARYEQYF.

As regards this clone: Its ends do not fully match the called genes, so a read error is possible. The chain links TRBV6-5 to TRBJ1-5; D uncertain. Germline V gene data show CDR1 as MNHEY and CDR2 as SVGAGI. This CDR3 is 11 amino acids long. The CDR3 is CASGSDQPQHF. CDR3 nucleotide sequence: TGTGCCAGCGGTAGCGATCAGCCCCAGCATTTT.

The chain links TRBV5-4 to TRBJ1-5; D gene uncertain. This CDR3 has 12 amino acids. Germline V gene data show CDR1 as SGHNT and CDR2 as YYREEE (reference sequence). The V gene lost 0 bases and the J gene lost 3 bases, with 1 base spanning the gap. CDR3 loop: CASSLDNQPQHF. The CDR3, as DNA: TGTGCCAGCAGCTTGGACAATCAGCCCCAGCATTTT.

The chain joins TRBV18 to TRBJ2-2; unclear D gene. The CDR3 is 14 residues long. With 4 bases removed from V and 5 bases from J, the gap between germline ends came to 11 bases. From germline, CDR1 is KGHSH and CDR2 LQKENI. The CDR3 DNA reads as TGTGCCAGCTCACTATGGACCGAGACCGGGGAGCTGTTTTTT. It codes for CASSLWTETGELFF.

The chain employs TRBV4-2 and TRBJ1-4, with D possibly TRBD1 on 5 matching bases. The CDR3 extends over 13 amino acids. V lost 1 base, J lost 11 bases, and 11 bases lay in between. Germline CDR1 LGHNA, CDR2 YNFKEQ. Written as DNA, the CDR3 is TGTGCCAGCAGCCAAGTGCAGGGACGGAAACTGTTTTTT. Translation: CASSQVQGRKLFF.

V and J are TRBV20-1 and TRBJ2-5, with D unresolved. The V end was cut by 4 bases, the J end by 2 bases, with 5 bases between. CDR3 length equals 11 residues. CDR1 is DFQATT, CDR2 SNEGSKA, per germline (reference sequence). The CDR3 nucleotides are TGCAGTGCTACCCCGCAAGAGACCCAGTACTTC. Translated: CSATPQETQYF.

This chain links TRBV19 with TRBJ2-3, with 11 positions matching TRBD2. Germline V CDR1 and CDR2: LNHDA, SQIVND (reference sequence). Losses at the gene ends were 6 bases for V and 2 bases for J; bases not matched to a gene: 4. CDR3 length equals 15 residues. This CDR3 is CASRASGGTTDTQYF. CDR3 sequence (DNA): TGTGCCAGTAGAGCTAGCGGGGGGACCACAGATACGCAGTATTTT.